Presented here are 23 T cell receptor beta chains from one specimen sequenced in a study of cytomegalovirus exposure and HLA in healthy donors. Primers for the PCR totalled 60 Vbeta and 13 Jbeta. The method was immunoSEQ multiplex PCR; TCRdb's version includes in-frame clones alone and lacks a portion of them. The sample holds 180,000 or so clones; around four fifths are singletons and the top ten take over 1.1%. Sequenced sample: PBMCs. Receptors originate from a man younger than 35 in good health and CMV-seronegative.

The chain has TRBV7-2 and TRBJ1-1; D unresolved. The CDR3 is 13 residues long. In germline, CDR1 is SGHTA, CDR2 FQGNSA. Trimming removed 7 bases at V and 3 bases at J, with 12 bases between. Here the CDR3 reads CASTFEGYTEAFF. CDR3 DNA sequence: TGTGCCAGCACCTTTGAGGGCTACACTGAAGCTTTCTTT.

The chain has TRBV7-9 and TRBJ1-1; TRBD1 aligns across 8 bases. Germline V gene data show CDR1 as SEHNR and CDR2 as FQNEAQ (reference sequence). CDR3 size: 16 residues. V trimming: 5 bases; J trimming: 0 bases; junction bases outside the gene matches: 8. The CDR3 DNA is TGTGCCAGCAGCCATACCGACAGGGGTTTGAACACTGAAGCTTTCTTT. Its protein product is CASSHTDRGLNTEAFF.

The rearrangement links TRBV6-1 to TRBJ2-7; 10 positions match TRBD1. Germline V lookup: CDR1 MNHNS, CDR2 SASEGT. Losses at the gene ends were 5 bases for V and 7 bases for J; bases not matched to a gene: 8. The CDR3 length is 14 residues. In nucleotides, the CDR3 is TGTGCCAGCAGTCCCCGGACAGGGGGAGATGAGCAGTACTTC. Amino acids: CASSPRTGGDEQYF.

CDR3 coding DNA: TGCGCCAGCAGCACTCGACAGGGGGGGAAAGAGACCCAGTACTTC. Translation: CASSTRQGGKETQYF. The V gene is TRBV4-1, the J gene TRBJ2-5; 9 bases are a match to TRBD1. CDR3 length: 15 residues. V shed 5 bases, J shed 3 bases, and the junction held 7 bases outside the gene matches. In germline, CDR1 is MGHRA, CDR2 YSYEKL.

Note on this clone: At the DNA level, this CDR3 is encoded by other sequences in the same sample as well. CDR3 sequence (DNA): TGTGCCAGCAGCCGGACAGCGAACACTGAAGCTTTCTTT. Protein sequence: CASSRTANTEAFF. The V and J genes are TRBV21-1 and TRBJ1-1; the DNA was not compared with TRBD1, the D call given in the table. TRBV21-1 is a listed pseudogene. This CDR3 has 13 amino acids.

The V and J genes are TRBV5-6 and TRBJ2-1, with 9 bases that match TRBD1. Germline CDR1 and CDR2: SGHDT and YYEEEE. V shed 1 base and J 7 bases; nucleotides not matched to a gene: 9. The CDR3 covers 16 residues. The DNA for the CDR3 is TGTGCCAGCAGCTTGCTTGGGACAGGGCGGCAAAATGAGCAGTTCTTC. It translates to CASSLLGTGRQNEQFF.

V is TRBV5-4 and J is TRBJ2-7; 9 nucleotides line up with TRBD1. CDR3 length: 14 amino acids. Per germline, CDR1 SGHNT and CDR2 YYREEE (reference sequence). Trimming cost V 0 bases and J 6 bases; bases outside gene matches: 4. The CDR3 sequence: CASSLDRGLSEQYF. The CDR3 DNA follows: TGTGCCAGCAGCTTGGACAGGGGGCTGAGCGAGCAGTACTTC.

The count of this clone is one. The gene calls are TRBV5-1 and TRBJ2-5, with 8 bases aligning to TRBD1. CDR3 size: 16 residues. Germline CDR1 SGHRS, CDR2 YFSETQ. J lost 1 base, V lost 2 bases, and 7 bases had no gene match. The CDR3 region has the DNA TGCGCCAGCAGCTTTGCCTCCGGGACAGGCCAAGAGACCCAGTACTTC. Protein sequence: CASSFASGTGQETQYF.

With respect to this clone: The sample has other DNA sequences that encode this CDR3 too. J is TRBJ2-7 and V is TRBV29-1; maybe TRBD2 (5 bases). Germline V gene data show CDR1 as SQVTM and CDR2 as ANQGSEA. The CDR3 consists of 13 residues. The germline V and J ends were trimmed by 4 bases and 0 bases, with 10 bases remaining between them. The CDR3 loop is CSVGEIGSYEQYF. CDR3 nucleotide sequence: TGCAGCGTTGGGGAGATCGGCTCCTACGAGCAGTACTTC.

V usage is TRBV5-1 and J usage is TRBJ1-2; 8 nucleotides line up with TRBD1. The V segment lost 2 bases and the J segment 8 bases; nucleotides outside the gene matches: 14. The length of the CDR3 is 16 residues. Per the germline V gene, CDR1 is SGHRS and CDR2 is YFSETQ. CDR3 sequence: CASSLQGELTLKGYTF. DNA for the CDR3: TGCGCCAGCAGCTTACAGGGGGAACTGACCTTGAAGGGCTACACCTTC.

This chain connects TRBV25-1 to TRBJ2-1; TRBD2 matches 7 bases. Germline V gene lookup returns CDR1 MGHDK and CDR2 SYGVNS. The CDR3 covers 17 residues. Losses at the gene ends were 5 bases for V and 5 bases for J; bases not matched to a gene: 15. CDR3 in DNA: TGTGCCAGCAGTCCCCACGGCCGGGGGAGGGCCGACAATGAGCAGTTCTTC. This codes for CASSPHGRGRADNEQFF.

The CDR3 sequence is CASSEGGWTSGREQYF. DNA for the CDR3: TGTGCCAGCAGTGAAGGAGGATGGACTAGCGGGAGGGAGCAGTACTTC. The J gene is TRBJ2-7, the V gene TRBV25-1; 14 bases line up with TRBD2. V was pared by 2 bases and J by 7 bases, with 7 bases of the junction left unmatched. The CDR3 is made up of 16 amino acids. Germline CDR1 is MGHDK and CDR2 is SYGVNS.

CDR3 protein: CASRLWAGKNIQYF. The CDR3 coding sequence is TGTGCCAGCAGACTGTGGGCAGGGAAAAACATTCAGTACTTC. The chain has TRBV5-6 and TRBJ2-4; tentatively, D is TRBD1 (5 bases). V was pared by 5 bases and J by 4 bases, with 13 bases between. The CDR3 has 14 amino acids. Per germline, CDR1 SGHDT and CDR2 YYEEEE.

The V gene is TRBV7-2, the J gene TRBJ2-7, with TRBD2 matching over 13 bases. In germline, CDR1 is SGHTA, CDR2 FQGNSA. Trimming at V came to 4 bases and at J to 6 bases, leaving 6 bases not matched to a gene. CDR3 length equals 15 residues. This chain's CDR3 is CASSSQGLAGSEQYF. CDR3 DNA sequence: TGTGCCAGCAGCTCGCAGGGACTAGCGGGAAGCGAGCAGTACTTC.

The chain uses TRBV14 and TRBJ1-1, with a possible D match to TRBD1 (5 bases). Trimming cost V 2 bases and J 3 bases, with 25 bases left between them. Germline assignment: CDR1 SGHDN and CDR2 FVKESK. CDR3 size: 19 residues. CDR3 sequence (DNA): TGTGCCAGCAGCCAAAGGTATCGTGTTCAGGGAGGACGAGACACTGAAGCTTTCTTT. Translated: CASSQRYRVQGGRDTEAFF.

Concerning this clone itself: Other DNA sequences in this specimen translate into the identical CDR3. The V gene is TRBV5-1, the J gene TRBJ2-3, with 8 nucleotides matching TRBD1. V lost 0 bases, J lost 3 bases, and 0 bases stayed unmatched. Germline values: CDR1 SGHRS, CDR2 YFSETQ. The CDR3 is made up of 14 amino acids. In nucleotides, the CDR3 is TGCGCCAGCAGCTTGGGGACAGGGACAGATACGCAGTATTTT. The encoded protein is CASSLGTGTDTQYF.

This chain joins TRBV5-4 and TRBJ2-7, with 8 bases identical to TRBD1. CDR3 length equals 14 residues. CDR1 and CDR2 (germline): SGHNT, YYREEE (reference sequence). J was trimmed by 3 bases and V by 3 bases; bases with no gene match: 5. For the CDR3, the DNA is TGTGCCAGCAGCTCTGGACAGGGATTCTACGAGCAGTACTTC. This sequence encodes CASSSGQGFYEQYF.

The rearrangement uses TRBV6-1 and TRBJ1-4, with D maybe TRBD1 (6 bases). The ends were cut back, 1 base at V and 13 bases at J, with 16 bases in the middle. The CDR3 sequence is 14 residues long. Germline V gene data show CDR1 as MNHNS and CDR2 as SASEGT. This chain's CDR3 is CASSEDIEDSGLFF. Here the CDR3 DNA reads TGTGCCAGCAGTGAAGATATTGAGGACAGCGGACTGTTTTTT.

The V call is TRBV5-5, the J call TRBJ2-1, with 15 bases fitting TRBD2. This CDR3 is built from 15 residues. Germline V gene lookup returns CDR1 SGHKS and CDR2 YYEKEE (reference sequence). Germline trimming cut 4 bases from V and 8 bases from J; bases unmatched to any gene: 4. The DNA for the CDR3 is TGTGCCAGCAGCCAGGGACTAGCGGGAGGATATGAGCAGTTCTTC. It yields the protein CASSQGLAGGYEQFF. Supplemented by reference TRBV5-5 and TRBJ2-1, the full variable domain reads DAGVTQSPTHLIKTRGQQVTLRCSPISGHKSVSWYQQVLGQGPQFIFQYYEKEERGRGNFPDRFSARQFPNYSSELNVNALLLGDSALYLCASSQGLAGGYEQFFGPGTRLTVL.

This clone was recorded a few times. The chain joins TRBV7-2 to TRBJ2-7; 7 bases map to TRBD1. Germline-derived CDR1 and CDR2 are SGHTA and FQGNSA. The CDR3 extends over 15 amino acids. The V segment lost 3 bases and the J segment 2 bases; nucleotides outside the gene matches: 7. For the CDR3, the DNA is TGTGCCAGCAGCTTTTTTCAGGGGGACCCCTACGAGCAGTACTTC. It encodes CASSFFQGDPYEQYF.

The chain has TRBV7-8 and TRBJ2-1, with 9 positions matching TRBD2. Germline V lookup: CDR1 SGHVS, CDR2 FQNEAQ. The CDR3 has 22 residues. The junction had 21 bases not matched to a gene; V was cut back by 3 bases and J by 0 bases. In DNA form, the CDR3 reads TGTGCCAGCAGCTTCATTCCCAGGTGGGAAGCGGGAGGTTCGAGCTCCTACAATGAGCAGTTCTTC. This encodes CASSFIPRWEAGGSSSYNEQFF.

This sequence joins TRBV6-6 and TRBJ1-1; a weak D match, TRBD1 (5 bases). With 0 bases removed from V and 5 bases from J, the gap between germline ends came to 13 bases. The CDR3 extends over 15 amino acids. Germline lookup yields CDR1 MNHNY and CDR2 SVGAGI (reference sequence). Written as DNA, the CDR3 is TGTGCCAGCAGTTACTCGACTTCGCAGGGTACTGAAGCTTTCTTT. Its protein product is CASSYSTSQGTEAFF.

V and J are TRBV7-6 and TRBJ2-3; no definite D call. The CDR3 is 15 amino acids. The V gene's germline CDR1 is SGHVS and CDR2 FNYEAQ. Trimming pared 2 bases from V and 8 bases from J, leaving 17 bases between. CDR3 DNA sequence: TGTGCCAGCAGCTTATCGGAGTGGGTGGATGGTACGCAGTATTTT. Protein sequence: CASSLSEWVDGTQYF.